Sequencing of this T cell receptor beta chain was carried out in a study of ipilimumab plus nivolumab after autologous stem cell transplantation. The V end lost 5 bases, the J end lost 6 bases, and 13 bases lay between the germline ends. Per germline, CDR1 PRHDT and CDR2 FYEKMQ (reference sequence). CDR3 size: 14 residues. Dosing: nivolumab 3 mg/kg IV, weeks 1, 4, 7, 10, then every two weeks to week 26. TCRdb's copy holds only in-frame clones and misses some; the assay was immunoSEQ multiplex PCR. The table records about 17,000 clones, roughly 79% of them present only once. The source material was PBMCs, sampled in a trial of ipilimumab plus nivolumab as post-transplant consolidation. This chain joins TRBV13 and TRBJ2-2; no definite D call. The receptor's source is a male donor with diffuse large B-cell lymphoma. CDR3: CASSKRIRAGELFF. In DNA form, the CDR3 reads TGTGCCAGCAGCAAAAGGATACGGGCCGGGGAGCTGTTTTTT.